These 2 T cell receptor beta chains share one sample of origin, sequenced in a study of T cells in Graves' hyperthyroidism and ophthalmopathy. RNA transcripts yielded amplified TCR beta CDR3 regions. The TCR CDR3 first-round RT-PCR relied on the HTBI primer set. TCRdb processed the multiplex PCR reads anew with MiXCR; each CDR3 protein has one entry. The sample includes 500,000 to 550,000 distinct CDR3 sequences, 20% of them seen just once. Sequencing used blood. The receptor source for this set is a man aged 35-49 years with Graves' ophthalmopathy.

On this clonotype itself: A read error may explain this, as a much larger clone is one base away. This CDR3 reads CASRGEIQGAGGELFF. The CDR3 region has the DNA TGTGCCAGCAGGGGAGAAATACAGGGGGCCGGCGGGGAGCTGTTTTTT. The rearrangement uses TRBV28 and TRBJ2-2; 9 nucleotides align to TRBD1. Germline CDR1 reads MDHEN; CDR2 reads SYDVKM. The J segment lost 7 bases and the V segment lost 6 bases, leaving 12 bases of the junction unmatched. The CDR3 consists of 16 residues.

The V call is TRBV5-8, the J call TRBJ2-5; no clear D. Germline-derived CDR1 and CDR2 are SGHTS and YDEGEE. The CDR3 covers 15 residues. V dropped 4 bases and J dropped 0 bases, with 13 bases sitting between them. CDR3 in amino acids: CASSLRAGHQETQYF. The CDR3 DNA follows: TGTGCCAGCAGCCTACGTGCTGGGCACCAAGAGACCCAGTACTTC.